What follows are 7 T cell receptor beta chains derived from one specimen sequenced in a study of metastatic and nonmetastatic thyroid tumors. TCRdb reanalyzed the PCR reads via MiXCR. The sample includes 30,000 to 45,000 clones, less than 25% of them seen just once. Patients underwent thyroid surgery, and none had received any treatment before it. Sequencing was carried out using blood. Receptor source: a female donor with papillary thyroid cancer or a benign thyroid nodule (not recorded which). Some clones in this sample may be carry-over from other donors' samples.

In this sample, this clone turned up many times. V usage is TRBV24-1 and J usage is TRBJ2-1, with D perhaps TRBD2 (5 bases). The CDR3 loop spans 13 amino acids. Deletions cut 1 base from V and 6 bases from J, with 6 bases between. Germline lookup yields CDR1 KGHDR and CDR2 SFDVKD. The CDR3 nucleotides are TGTGCCACCAGTGATTTACTAGTCAATGAGCAGTTCTTC. Translating gives CATSDLLVNEQFF.

Details on this clone: This may stem from a read error, because a much larger clone lies one nucleotide away. The genes are TRBV5-1 and TRBJ2-3; D may be TRBD1 (5 bases). The germline V and J ends were trimmed by 5 bases and 1 base, with 17 bases remaining between them. The CDR3 runs to 16 residues. CDR1 and CDR2 (germline): SGHRS, YFSETQ. This chain's CDR3 is CASSTGDEFRTDTQYF. CDR3 nucleotide sequence: TGCGCCAGCAGTACAGGTGATGAGTTTCGCACAGATACGCAGTATTTT.

This clone was found many times. V is TRBV5-6 and J is TRBJ2-7; the D gene is possibly TRBD1 (6 bases). V lost 0 bases, J lost 9 bases, and 13 bases lay in between. The germline V gene encodes CDR1 SGHDT and CDR2 YYEEEE. CDR3 length: 13 amino acids. The CDR3 nucleotides read TGTGCCAGCAGCTTGGGGGACAATGCGGGGCAGTACTTC. This gives the protein CASSLGDNAGQYF.

This clone was counted only a few times. This chain uses TRBV20-1 with TRBJ1-6, with D hard to call. Germline V gene sequence: CDR1 DFQATT, CDR2 SNEGSKA (reference sequence). CDR3 length: 12 amino acids. Trimming took off 3 bases at V and 3 bases at J, with 3 bases between the two ends. In nucleotides, the CDR3 is TGCAGTGCTAGGGACTATAATTCACCCCTCCACTTT. Translating it yields CSARDYNSPLHF.

The chain couples TRBV19 to TRBJ2-2; D gene uncertain. Germline values: CDR1 LNHDA, CDR2 SQIVND (reference sequence). The length of the CDR3 is 13 residues. The CDR3 here is CVSMAGRHGELFF. The DNA for the CDR3 is TGTGTTAGTATGGCCGGGCGGCACGGGGAGCTGTTTTTT.

This clone was seen repeatedly, ten times or more. This chain connects TRBV5-6 to TRBJ1-1; D unclear. The CDR3 contains 15 residues. The V gene lost 2 bases and the J gene lost 0 bases, with 11 bases spanning the gap. The germline gives CDR1 SGHDT, CDR2 YYEEEE. CDR3 protein: CASSFDPGLNTEAFF. In DNA, the CDR3 is TGTGCCAGCAGCTTCGACCCGGGTTTGAACACTGAAGCTTTCTTT.

Many counts were recorded for this clone. The J gene is TRBJ1-2, the V gene TRBV3-1, with D perhaps TRBD1 (6 bases). CDR1 and CDR2 (germline): LGHDT, YNNKEL (reference sequence). This CDR3 has 15 amino acids. V gave up 1 base and J gave up 0 bases, with 9 bases separating them. The DNA for the CDR3 is TGTGCCAGCAGCCAAGGGGGGGCGGCTAACTATGGCTACACCTTC. Translating gives CASSQGGAANYGYTF.